This is a list of T cell receptor beta chains from one sample in a study of OX40 agonist ivuxolimab in advanced cancers. Some clones are missing from TCRdb's copy, which holds only in-frame ones; the method was immunoSEQ multiplex PCR. This sample has some 50,000 clones, with roughly 90% found just once. The starting material was CD4+ or CD8+ T cells sorted from blood, obtained in a trial of the OX40 agonist ivuxolimab. These receptors were obtained from an adult with an advanced solid tumor such as melanoma, head and neck, liver or kidney cancer. Both conserved end residues are part of each CDR3. The D gene is left open where the match is weak. A clone size is listed for some rows: how often the clone was seen (once, few, many), or a class if it is expanded.

>-|TRBJ2-1|-|TRBV27
CATSENGGTTNEQFF
TGTGCCACCTCTGAGAACGGCGGGACAACCAATGAGCAGTTCTTC
>-|TRBJ2-3|-|TRBV4-1
CASSQDTSGVGTDTQYF
TGCGCCAGCAGCCAAGATACCTCAGGGGTGGGCACAGATACGCAGTATTTT
>-|TRBJ2-2|few|TRBV5-8
CASSLAARVNTGELFF
TGTGCCAGCAGCTTGGCGGCCAGGGTGAACACCGGGGAGCTGTTTTTT
>-|TRBJ1-1|-|TRBV5-4
CASSIGPNTEAFF
TGTGCCAGCAGCATCGGACCGAACACTGAAGCTTTCTTT
>-|TRBJ1-1|-|TRBV19
CASSMATGAPEAFF
TGTGCCAGTAGTATGGCTACGGGGGCCCCTGAAGCTTTCTTT
>-|TRBJ2-1|-|TRBV5-1
CASSPRASSYNEQFF
TGCGCCAGCAGCCCCCGGGCGAGCTCCTACAATGAGCAGTTCTTC
>-|TRBJ1-1|-|TRBV10-3
CAISESMVRGYTEAFF
TGTGCCATCAGTGAGTCGATGGTAAGGGGGTACACTGAAGCTTTCTTT
>-|TRBJ2-1|-|TRBV9
CASSVVVGAGSYNEQFF
TGTGCCAGCAGCGTAGTGGTTGGAGCGGGTTCCTACAATGAGCAGTTCTTC
>-|TRBJ2-5|-|TRBV2
CASSRTPRETQYF
TGTGCCAGCAGTCGGACCCCTCGGGAGACCCAGTACTTC
>-|TRBJ2-1|-|TRBV10-3
CAISESTTGINEQFF
TGTGCCATCAGTGAGTCTACTACAGGGATTAATGAGCAGTTCTTC
>-|TRBJ1-1|-|TRBV11-3
CASSLGGGGTEAFF
TGTGCCAGCAGCCTAGGGGGAGGGGGCACTGAAGCTTTCTTT
>TRBD2|TRBJ2-2|-|TRBV7-9
CASSRSLAGLNTGELFF
TGTGCCAGCAGCCGCAGCCTAGCGGGATTGAACACCGGGGAGCTGTTTTTT
>-|TRBJ1-2|few|TRBV19
CASSIGYGYTF
TGTGCCAGTAGTATCGGGTATGGCTACACCTTC
>-|TRBJ2-1|-|TRBV15
CATSRDQGNEQFF
TGTGCCACCAGCAGAGATCAGGGAAATGAGCAGTTCTTC
>-|TRBJ1-1|once|TRBV13
CASSPPDRTLGEEAFF
TGTGCCAGCAGCCCCCCCGACAGAACCTTGGGAGAGGAAGCTTTCTTT